This T cell receptor (beta chain) was recorded in a study of monozygotic twins with inflammatory bowel disease. Molecular identifiers with 6-nucleotide sample barcodes were added during cDNA synthesis via template switching. TCRdb processed the 5' RACE reads again and assigns one entry to each CDR3 protein, with no DNA. The repertoire table contains about 130,000 distinct CDR3 sequences. The germline CDR1 and CDR2 sequences are SGHTA and FQGTGA. This CDR3 is 15 amino acids long. This TCR derives from a human donor with ulcerative colitis or Crohn's disease, or a healthy co-twin of an affected twin (not recorded which). The J gene is TRBJ2-3, the V gene TRBV7-3. Material for sequencing was blood. The CDR3 reads CASSLTLSSTDTQYF.